The rows below give T cell receptor beta chains drawn from one sample of a study of blood T cell repertoires in COVID-19. The table came from immunoSEQ multiplex PCR; TCRdb's copy has only in-frame clones and leaves some out. The table records under 300,000 clones, about 86% of them present only once. Sequencing was carried out using peripheral blood. The receptors derive from a man aged 55 to 70 with acute or convalescent COVID-19. Each CDR3 is given with its conserved first and last residue. The D gene is left open where the match is weak. Size is stated for part of the rows, as once, few or many counts, or as a class when the clone is expanded.

D gene	clone size	V gene	J gene	CDR3 DNA	CDR3 protein
TRBD2	NA	TRBV11-2	TRBJ2-1	TGTGCCAGCAGCTCGATCGGGACTAGCGGGAGAAGGGTATACAATGAGCAGTTCTTC	CASSSIGTSGRRVYNEQFF
TRBD1	NA	TRBV5-1	TRBJ1-2	TGCGCCAGCAGCCCGGAGGGGGCGGCAGATTATGGCTACACCTTC	CASSPEGAADYGYTF
TRBD1	few	TRBV27	TRBJ1-4	TGTGCCAGCAGTCCCCTGGACAGGGAATTCGAAAAACTGTTTTTT	CASSPLDREFEKLFF
TRBD2	once	TRBV7-9	TRBJ2-1	TGTGCCAGCAGCTTAGTTGCGGGAGATGAGCAGTTCTTC	CASSLVAGDEQFF
TRBD2	once	TRBV9	TRBJ2-1	TGTGCCAGCAGCGTAGTGGGAGCGGGAGTAAATGAGCAGTTCTTC	CASSVVGAGVNEQFF
TRBD2	NA	TRBV24-1	TRBJ2-1	TGTGCCACCAGTGAACCCGGGACTAGCGGGCGAAATGAGCAGTTCTTC	CATSEPGTSGRNEQFF
TRBD1	NA	TRBV19	TRBJ2-7	TGTGCCAGTAGTAGACAGGGCCACGAGCAGTACTTC	CASSRQGHEQYF
NA	few	TRBV4-1	TRBJ2-7	TGCGCCAGCAGCATACTAGAATCGTACGAGCAGTACTTC	CASSILESYEQYF
NA	once	TRBV6-5	TRBJ2-2	TGTGCCAGCAGTTACTCTCCGGGGCCGGGGGCCGGGGAGCTGTTTTTT	CASSYSPGPGAGELFF
NA	NA	TRBV9	TRBJ2-2	TGTGCCAGCAGCCCGCCGGTAGGGGAGCTGTTTTTT	CASSPPVGELFF
TRBD2	NA	TRBV7-7	TRBJ2-2	TGTGCTAGCAGCCCGGGACTAGCGGGAGAGAACACCGGGGAGCTGTTTTTT	CASSPGLAGENTGELFF
NA	NA	TRBV7-2	TRBJ2-1	TGTGCCAGCAGCTTAGTACCGGGGGACTCCTACAATGAGCAGTTCTTC	CASSLVPGDSYNEQFF
TRBD2	once	TRBV7-9	TRBJ2-3	TGTGCCAGCAGCCCTAAACGCGCGGGGGTTTCGACAGATACGCAGTATTTT	CASSPKRAGVSTDTQYF
NA	once	TRBV14	TRBJ2-7	TGTGCCAGCAGCCAAGGTTTCAACTACGAGCAGTACTTC	CASSQGFNYEQYF
NA	NA	TRBV24-1	TRBJ1-1	TGTGCCACCAGAACGACAGGTAGGTCGTCTGAAGCTTTCTTT	CATRTTGRSSEAFF
TRBD1	NA	TRBV5-1	TRBJ2-3	TGCGCCAGCAGCTTAGCCGCCCGGGACAGGAGCACAGATACGCAGTATTTT	CASSLAARDRSTDTQYF
NA	NA	TRBV18	TRBJ1-5	TGTGCCAGCTCACCAGCACAGGTCAATCAGCCCCAGCATTTT	CASSPAQVNQPQHF
TRBD1	once	TRBV7-8	TRBJ1-5	TGTGCCAGCACCTGGACAGGACAACAGCCCCAGCATTTT	CASTWTGQQPQHF
TRBD2	once	TRBV30	TRBJ2-7	TGTGCCTGGAGTGTACCCCCCCCCTCCACTAGCGGGATATACGAGCAGTACTTC	CAWSVPPPSTSGIYEQYF
NA	NA	TRBV27	TRBJ2-7	TGTGCCAGCAGTTTAGCGGGGCCCAACTACGAGCAGTACTTC	CASSLAGPNYEQYF
NA	NA	TRBV5-1	TRBJ1-2	TGCGCCAGCAGAGGGCAGGGCCCCACCTATGGCTACACCTTC	CASRGQGPTYGYTF
NA	NA	TRBV6-5	TRBJ2-7	TGTGCCAGCAGTTACTCATTCGGCAGGCCACCCGCCGAGCAGTACTTC	CASSYSFGRPPAEQYF